Sequencing of this T cell receptor beta chain was carried out in a study of patients and donors after allogeneic stem cell transplantation. The sample holds a few counts of this clonotype. TCRdb reanalysed the RT-PCR reads using MiXCR and keeps one entry per CDR3 protein. The sample contains 800,000 to 1,000,000 distinct CDR3 sequences, 18% of which appear only once. The CDR3 is 15 amino acids. The V end was cut by 5 bases, the J end by 0 bases, with 9 bases between. The germline V gene has CDR1 KGHDR and CDR2 SFDVKD. The chain uses TRBV24-1 and TRBJ2-2; no definite D call. The specimen was blood, either unsorted or a sorted T cell fraction (not recorded which). The sequence was collected from a human donor who was either an allogeneic HSCT recipient or a stem cell or donor lymphocyte infusion donor (not recorded which). It is not recorded whose cells these are; they may come from a transplant donor. CDR3 residues: CATSGTVTNTGELFF. CDR3 nucleotide sequence: TGTGCCACCAGTGGGACGGTGACGAACACCGGGGAGCTGTTTTTT.